This TCR beta chain was sequenced for a study of OX40 agonist ivuxolimab in advanced cancers. The table came from immunoSEQ multiplex PCR; TCRdb's copy has only in-frame clones and leaves some out. The sample comprises 28,000 or so clones, 80% to 85% of which are singletons, and under 25% rests with the top ten. Sequenced here: CD4+ or CD8+ T cells sorted from blood, sampled in a trial of the OX40 agonist ivuxolimab. This TCR was recovered from an adult with an advanced solid tumor such as melanoma, head and neck, liver or kidney cancer.

Written as DNA, the CDR3 is TGTGCCATCAGTAGCGGGGCGTACACCGGGGAGCTGTTTTTT. Residues: CAISSGAYTGELFF. The chain joins TRBV10-3 to TRBJ2-2; the match to TRBD2 covers 7 bases. The CDR3 extends over 14 amino acids. CDR1 is ENHRY and CDR2 is SYGVKD in the germline V gene. V was pared by 5 bases and J by 3 bases, with 3 bases of the junction left unmatched.